This T cell receptor (beta chain) appears in the sequencing data of a study of blood T cell repertoires in COVID-19. On the study more broadly: There were acute and convalescent COVID-19 samples, and they came from the United States, Italy and Spain.

V was clipped by 3 bases and J by 9 bases, with 7 bases between them. CDR1 is SGHRS and CDR2 is YFSETQ in the germline V gene. There are 11 residues in the CDR3. In the source study's methods: Quantification of nucleated cells was approximated via reference gene primer amplification. Some clones are missing from TCRdb's copy, which holds only in-frame ones; the method was immunoSEQ multiplex PCR. Clonal size and the V and J genes are those of that table, whereas D and trimming came from the DNA. Altogether approximately 20,000 clones are present, 70% to 90% being singletons, with the ten largest covering roughly 30%.

This clonotype was obtained from a human donor with active COVID-19. The donor label of this sample is uncertain. This chain uses TRBV5-1 with TRBJ2-1; D ambiguous. Material for sequencing was peripheral blood. CDR3 loop: CASSSYGEQFF. CDR3 bases: TGCGCCAGCAGCTCCTACGGTGAGCAGTTCTTC.